The clone carrying this T cell receptor (beta chain) was detected only a few times. The target antigen is unknown. These data are taken from a study of cytomegalovirus exposure and HLA in healthy donors. Turning to the study itself: An early release of data contained roughly 86 million unique TCRs, which came from HLA-typed donors.

The PCR used 60 Vbeta and 13 Jbeta primers. Libraries were prepared by immunoSEQ multiplex PCR; TCRdb keeps only in-frame clonotypes and omits some of them. The sample includes more than 150,000 clones, roughly 80% of them seen just once. The V gene lost 2 bases and the J gene lost 4 bases, with 5 bases spanning the gap. The CDR3 is 13 residues long. Germline assignment: CDR1 MNHEY and CDR2 SVGAGI. General study results and limits: Some public TCRs appeared in many individuals, while most sequences were rare.

The V and J genes are TRBV6-5 and TRBJ2-2; D is uncertain. This clonotype was obtained from a woman aged 18-29 years in good health and CMV-seronegative. The sample was PBMCs. The DNA of the CDR3 is TGTGCCAGCAGTTACCCGGGCACCGGGGAGCTGTTTTTT. Amino acid sequence: CASSYPGTGELFF.